One sample yielded the 2 T cell receptor beta chains listed below, sequenced in a study of blood T cell repertoires in COVID-19 (dated by TCRdb to the early 2020s). Libraries were made using the immunoSEQ multiplex PCR assay. TCRdb provides this immuneACCESS table in a form limited to in-frame rearrangements. Some clones are lacking; in checked studies, under half of them reflect an unresolved V gene, and why the rest are absent is not known. The sample profile shows about 420,000 clones; approximately 90% of them were found once. The ten most abundant clones make up more than 0.7% of the sample. Sequenced sample: peripheral blood. These TCRs come from a man between 18 and 35 years old with COVID-19, enrolled during active disease.

This chain joins TRBV5-4 and TRBJ1-2; possibly TRBD1 for D (6 bases). The V end lost 4 bases, the J end lost 1 base, and 17 bases lay between the germline ends. Germline values: CDR1 SGHNT, CDR2 YYREEE (reference sequence). The CDR3 is 16 amino acids. The CDR3 loop is CASSPGRTAVNYGYTF. DNA for the CDR3: TGTGCCAGCAGCCCTGGGCGGACAGCAGTTAACTATGGCTACACCTTC.

This chain uses TRBV5-1 with TRBJ2-7; 8 bases are shared with TRBD1. The trim removed 0 bases at V and 6 bases at J, leaving 5 bases unmatched. In germline, CDR1 is SGHRS, CDR2 YFSETQ. The CDR3 extends over 14 amino acids. The CDR3 DNA reads TGCGCCAGCAGCTTGGTGGCGACAGGGGCCGAGCAGTACTTC. Its protein is CASSLVATGAEQYF.